Listed here are 17 T cell receptor beta chains from one sample, sequenced in a study of PD-1 blockade in classical Hodgkin lymphoma (dated by TCRdb to about 2020). According to the study, the label for this sample's time point signals: cycle 2 day 1 (C2D1) of nivolumab. Relapse after autologous stem cell transplantation had occurred in all trial patients, and cohorts A, B and C were distinguished by prior brentuximab vedotin exposure. To prepare the library, the immunoSEQ multiplex PCR assay was applied. TCRdb's version of the immuneACCESS table is confined to in-frame rearrangements and falls short of the full clone set. An unresolved V gene accounts for under half of the shortfall where checked; the remainder is of unknown origin. The sample table lists about 34,000 clones, around 80% of them with a count of one. The ten largest clones take up 15% to 20% of the sample. The material sequenced was peripheral blood mononuclear cells (PBMCs), taken before the second cycle of nivolumab. The receptors derive from a human donor with classical Hodgkin lymphoma.

The rearrangement joins TRBV9 to TRBJ2-3; D is undetermined. From germline, CDR1 is SGDLS and CDR2 YYNGEE. The V gene lost 4 bases and the J gene lost 8 bases, with 17 bases spanning the gap. CDR3 length: 14 amino acids. CDR3 amino acids: CASSSAYSTGTQYF. The CDR3 region has the DNA TGTGCCAGCAGCTCCGCATACAGTACCGGTACGCAGTATTTT.

This chain joins TRBV2 and TRBJ2-1, with a tentative D call TRBD1 (5 bases). CDR1 SNHLY and CDR2 FYNNEI come from the germline V gene. V shed 2 bases and J shed 0 bases, with 11 bases lying between them. This CDR3 has 16 amino acids. The CDR3 loop reads CASSEWGGSSYNEQFF. The CDR3 region has the DNA TGTGCCAGCAGTGAATGGGGCGGTAGCTCCTACAATGAGCAGTTCTTC.

The V call is TRBV28, the J call TRBJ2-7; D might be TRBD1 or TRBD2, each matching 5 bases. With 9 bases removed from V and 1 base from J, the gap between germline ends came to 16 bases. The CDR3 covers 14 residues. Germline V gene sequence: CDR1 MDHEN, CDR2 SYDVKM. The CDR3 spells CASTSGGYSYEQYF. DNA for the CDR3: TGTGCCAGTACCTCTGGGGGATATTCCTACGAGCAGTACTTC.

The chain links TRBV5-5 to TRBJ1-5; 8 nucleotides match TRBD1. V shed 3 bases, J shed 4 bases, and the junction held 3 bases outside the gene matches. This CDR3 is 14 amino acids long. The V gene's germline CDR1 is SGHKS and CDR2 YYEKEE (reference sequence). CDR3 nucleotides: TGTGCCAGCAGCTGGAGGACAGGGAATCAGCCCCAGCATTTT. Its protein is CASSWRTGNQPQHF.

The chain employs TRBV18 and TRBJ1-6; tentative D call: TRBD1 (5 bases). The CDR3 loop spans 17 amino acids. Per germline, CDR1 KGHSH and CDR2 LQKENI. Trimming removed 3 bases at V and 7 bases at J, with 19 bases between. The DNA for the CDR3 is TGTGCCAGCTCACCCACCACCCCGGGACGGGGCAATTCACCCCTCCACTTT. Its translation is CASSPTTPGRGNSPLHF.

The sample holds a few counts of this clone. This sequence joins TRBV2 and TRBJ1-3; D is undetermined. Trimming shortened V by 4 bases and J by 0 bases, and 4 bases separated the two germline ends. The germline V gene has CDR1 SNHLY and CDR2 FYNNEI. The CDR3 extends over 13 amino acids. The CDR3 region has the DNA TGTGCCAGCAGTGCGGTCTCTGGAAACACCATATATTTT. It codes for CASSAVSGNTIYF.

This sequence joins TRBV19 and TRBJ1-2; D is possibly TRBD1 (6 bases). This CDR3 contains 12 residues. Germline V lookup: CDR1 LNHDA, CDR2 SQIVND (reference sequence). The V and J ends lost 4 bases and 6 bases respectively, with 9 bases between them. The CDR3 DNA follows: TGTGCCAGTAGTAACAGGGCAGATGGCTACACCTTC. It encodes CASSNRADGYTF. The variable domain in full, completed from reference TRBV19 and TRBJ1-2, reads DGGITQSPKYLFRKEGQNVTLSCEQNLNHDAMYWYRQDPGQGLRLIYYSQIVNDFQKGDIAEGYSVSREKKESFPLTVTSAQKNPTAFYLCASSNRADGYTFGSGTRLTVV.

The rearrangement links TRBV4-2 to TRBJ2-7, with 7 bases matching TRBD1. Germline lookup yields CDR1 LGHNA and CDR2 YNFKEQ. The V gene end was trimmed by 4 bases and the J gene end by 7 bases; junction bases not matched to a gene: 10. This CDR3 comprises 14 residues. The chain's CDR3 is CASSPHRQGEEQYF. In DNA form, the CDR3 reads TGTGCCAGCAGCCCCCACCGACAGGGCGAGGAGCAGTACTTC.

This clone was observed a handful of times. The chain recombines TRBV18 with TRBJ1-1; D is unclear. CDR1 KGHSH and CDR2 LQKENI come from the germline V gene. CDR3 length equals 14 residues. V was trimmed by 4 bases and J by 0 bases, leaving 9 bases between them. The CDR3 region is CASSQGRMNTEAFF. The DNA of the CDR3 is TGTGCCAGCTCACAAGGACGGATGAACACTGAAGCTTTCTTT.

The chain couples TRBV7-9 to TRBJ2-5; 9 positions agree with TRBD1. CDR3 length: 14 amino acids. The ends lost 5 bases at V and 4 bases at J; junction bases unmatched: 5. Germline V gene data show CDR1 as SEHNR and CDR2 as FQNEAQ (reference sequence). This chain's CDR3 is CASSPDRGTETQYF. CDR3 nucleotides: TGTGCCAGCAGCCCGGACAGGGGAACAGAGACCCAGTACTTC.

V is TRBV19 and J is TRBJ2-2, with D perhaps TRBD2 (7 bases). The CDR3 sequence is 17 residues long. Germline V gene lookup returns CDR1 LNHDA and CDR2 SQIVND (reference sequence). V lost 5 bases and J 2 bases, leaving 18 bases between the germline ends. As DNA, the CDR3 is TGTGCCAGTAGTCGAGCCGAGGGGGGGCGTAACACCGGGGAGCTGTTTTTT. This sequence encodes CASSRAEGGRNTGELFF.

The rearrangement uses TRBV19 and TRBJ1-1; TRBD1 is a possible D gene (6 bases). Looked up from germline, CDR1 is LNHDA and CDR2 is SQIVND (reference sequence). The CDR3 length is 18 residues. Trimming removed 2 bases at V and 1 base at J, with 20 bases between. CDR3 amino acids: CASSITPNRVDRNTEAFF. CDR3 in DNA: TGTGCCAGTAGTATAACCCCCAATCGCGTGGACAGGAACACTGAAGCTTTCTTT.

The chain joins TRBV6-6 to TRBJ2-7, with 12 bases lining up with TRBD1. J gave up 1 base and V 2 bases, and 3 bases lay outside the gene matches. Germline lookup yields CDR1 MNHNY and CDR2 SVGAGI (reference sequence). This CDR3 is built from 16 residues. The DNA for the CDR3 is TGTGCCAGCAGTTACAGGGACAGGGGGCTTTCCTACGAGCAGTACTTC. Amino acids: CASSYRDRGLSYEQYF.

The chain couples TRBV4-3 to TRBJ1-2, with unresolved D. The V end lost 1 base, the J end lost 3 bases, and 9 bases lay between the germline ends. CDR1 and CDR2 from the germline V gene are LGHNA and YSLEER. This CDR3 region has 14 residues. The DNA for the CDR3 is TGCGCCAGCAGCCAAGGGCGAGGAGACTATGGCTACACCTTC. As protein: CASSQGRGDYGYTF.

This chain connects TRBV7-2 to TRBJ2-7, with 10 bases identical to TRBD1. With 1 base clipped from V and 2 bases from J, the junction kept 5 bases outside the gene matches. The CDR3 is 16 amino acids. CDR1 and CDR2 from the germline V gene are SGHTA and FQGNSA. Here the CDR3 DNA reads TGTGCCAGCAGCTTAGTGGGACAGGGGCTCCCCTACGAGCAGTACTTC. Translated: CASSLVGQGLPYEQYF.

This clone was found a few times. This chain joins TRBV5-1 and TRBJ1-6; no reliable D call. V lost 4 bases to trimming and J lost 4 bases, with 18 bases between them. The CDR3 extends over 17 amino acids. From germline, CDR1 is SGHRS and CDR2 YFSETQ. CDR3 amino acids: CASSLDPRGPYNSPLHF. The CDR3, as DNA: TGCGCCAGCAGCCTTGACCCTAGAGGGCCTTATAATTCACCCCTCCACTTT.

This clone was counted a single time. This chain uses TRBV10-3 with TRBJ1-1; TRBD1 matches at 8 bases. The CDR3 consists of 16 residues. CDR1 ENHRY and CDR2 SYGVKD come from the germline V gene. Trimming removed 0 bases from V and 1 base from J; junction bases left unmatched: 4. In nucleotides, the CDR3 is TGTGCCATCAGTGAGTCGGGACAGGCCCAGAACACTGAAGCTTTCTTT. This sequence encodes CAISESGQAQNTEAFF.